This paragraph covers one T cell receptor beta chain sequence. Per the study methods: Reference gene primer amplification gave estimated nucleated cell counts. Assay used: immunoSEQ multiplex PCR; TCRdb lists only in-frame clones, some missing. That table gives V, J and clone size, and the DNA gave D and trimming. Among approximately 300,000 clones, 70% to 90% were seen once, and the ten largest hold under 6.5%. CDR1 and CDR2 from the germline V gene are SGHTA and FQGNSA. This CDR3 is built from 14 residues. Trimming took 4 bases from V and 0 from J, leaving 9 bases between them. The record originates from a study of blood T cell repertoires in COVID-19. Turning to the study itself: The United States, Italy and Spain supplied acute and convalescent COVID-19 samples.

Donors were grouped by their self-reported clinical history. The specimen sequenced was PBMCs or T cells enriched from blood (not recorded which). This chain links TRBV7-2 with TRBJ1-2; D is unclear. This sequence was found in a woman aged 25 to 39 who had recovered from COVID-19. The CDR3 DNA reads as TGTGCCAGCAGCTCCCCCGCGGCTAACTATGGCTACACCTTC. Amino acids: CASSSPAANYGYTF.